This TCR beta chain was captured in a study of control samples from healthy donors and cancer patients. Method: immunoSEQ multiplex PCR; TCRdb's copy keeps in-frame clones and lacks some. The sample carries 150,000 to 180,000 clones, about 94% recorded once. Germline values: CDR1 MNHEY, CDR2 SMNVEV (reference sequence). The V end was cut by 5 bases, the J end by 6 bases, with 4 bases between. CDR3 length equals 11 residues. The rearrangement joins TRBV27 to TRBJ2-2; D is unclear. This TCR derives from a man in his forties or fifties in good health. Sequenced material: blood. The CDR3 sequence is CASSLAGELFF. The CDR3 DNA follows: TGTGCCAGCAGTCTGGCCGGGGAGCTGTTTTTT.